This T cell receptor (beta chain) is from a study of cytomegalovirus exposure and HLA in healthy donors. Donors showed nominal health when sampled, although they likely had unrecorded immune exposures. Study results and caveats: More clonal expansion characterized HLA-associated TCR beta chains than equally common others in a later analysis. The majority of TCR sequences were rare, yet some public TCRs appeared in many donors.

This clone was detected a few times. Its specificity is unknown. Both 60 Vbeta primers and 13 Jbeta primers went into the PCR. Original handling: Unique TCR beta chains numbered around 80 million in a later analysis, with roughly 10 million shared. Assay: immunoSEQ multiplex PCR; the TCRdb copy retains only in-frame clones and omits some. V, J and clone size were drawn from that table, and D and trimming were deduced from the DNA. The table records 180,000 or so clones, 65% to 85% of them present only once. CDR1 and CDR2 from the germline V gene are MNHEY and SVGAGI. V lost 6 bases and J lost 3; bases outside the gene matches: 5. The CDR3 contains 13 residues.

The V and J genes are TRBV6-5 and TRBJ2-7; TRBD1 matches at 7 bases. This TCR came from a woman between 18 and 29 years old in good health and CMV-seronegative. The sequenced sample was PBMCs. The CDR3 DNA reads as TGTGCCAGCAGCCACAGGGGTAACTACGAGCAGTACTTC. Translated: CASSHRGNYEQYF.